Presented here are 21 T cell receptor beta chains from one specimen sequenced in a study of T-cell reconstitution after alpha-beta-depleted transplantation in children. Preparation of the TCRbeta library was carried out with unique molecular identifiers. TCRdb called the PCR reads again in MiXCR, with one record for every CDR3 protein. This table holds 550,000 to 600,000 distinct CDR3 sequences, roughly 24% found once. The material sequenced was PBMCs, mostly from graft donor cells, taken 360 days after TCRalphabeta/CD19-depleted stem cell transplant. Source of these receptors: a boy under two years old who had a stem cell transplant for acute myeloid leukemia, so the T cells may come from the graft donor.

This clonotype was counted many times. The chain uses TRBV7-2 and TRBJ2-5; 7 positions agree with TRBD1. This CDR3 comprises 15 residues. V shed 5 bases, J shed 5 bases, and the junction held 11 bases outside the gene matches. Germline V gene data show CDR1 as SGHTA and CDR2 as FQGNSA. CDR3 coding DNA: TGTGCCAGCAGCCAAGGGCTAGGGGGCAGCGAGACCCAGTACTTC. Encoded protein: CASSQGLGGSETQYF. Using reference TRBV7-2 and TRBJ2-5 for the parts outside the CDR3, the full variable domain is GAGVSQSPSNKVTEKGKDVELRCDPISGHTALYWYRQSLGQGLEFLIYFQGNSAPDKSGLPSDRFSAERTGGSVSTLTIQRTQQEDSAVYLCASSQGLGGSETQYFGPGTRLLVL.

This clonotype was seen at least ten times. The gene calls are TRBV12-3 or TRBV12-4 and TRBJ1-1; no definite D call. V dropped 3 bases and J dropped 1 base, with 12 bases sitting between them. This CDR3 is built from 15 residues. CDR3 nucleotide sequence: TGTGCCAGCAGTTTTTTCGCAGGATCGAACACTGAAGCTTTCTTT. As protein: CASSFFAGSNTEAFF.

The chain has TRBV5-1 and TRBJ2-5; D gene ambiguous. Between the trimmed V and J ends, which lost 0 bases and 4 bases, there was a span of 13 bases. The CDR3 loop spans 15 amino acids. CDR1 is SGHRS and CDR2 is YFSETQ in the germline V gene. CDR3: CASSLGWYLGETQYF. In DNA, the CDR3 is TGCGCCAGCAGCTTGGGGTGGTATCTAGGAGAGACCCAGTACTTC. The full variable domain, rest sourced from reference TRBV5-1 and TRBJ2-5, is KAGVTQTPRYLIKTRGQQVTLSCSPISGHRSVSWYQQTPGQGLQFLFEYFSETQRNKGNFPGRFSGRQFSNSRSEMNVSTLELGDSALYLCASSLGWYLGETQYFGPGTRLLVL.

This clonotype was detected only a few times. CDR3 sequence (DNA): TGTGCCAGCAGTTTCGCGGGGACCAACAATGAGCAGTTCTTC. Its protein product is CASSFAGTNNEQFF. V usage is TRBV27 and J usage is TRBJ2-1; tentative D call: TRBD2 (6 bases). The V gene lost 3 bases and the J gene lost 5 bases, with 11 bases spanning the gap. CDR1 is MNHEY and CDR2 is SMNVEV in the germline V gene (reference sequence). The CDR3 loop spans 14 amino acids.

The sample holds many counts of this clonotype. The V call is TRBV29-1, the J call TRBJ1-2; TRBD1 matches at 9 bases. This CDR3 spans 15 amino acids. J was trimmed by 2 bases and V by 6 bases; bases with no gene match: 10. Germline CDR1 reads SQVTM; CDR2 reads ANQGSEA. This CDR3 reads CSVAPGTGINYGYTF. In DNA form, the CDR3 reads TGCAGCGTCGCCCCCGGGACAGGGATAAACTATGGCTACACCTTC.

There are many counts of this clonotype. The rearrangement links TRBV20-1 to TRBJ2-7, with no clear D. The CDR3 runs 13 residues. Germline V gene sequence: CDR1 DFQATT, CDR2 SNEGSKA (reference sequence). The V and J ends lost 4 bases and 0 bases respectively, with 10 bases between them. CDR3 in DNA: TGCAGTGCTAATCCCTTAACCTCCTACGAGCAGTACTTC. It is translated as CSANPLTSYEQYF.

This clonotype was picked up a small number of times. V gene TRBV24-1 combines with J gene TRBJ2-5; the match to TRBD1 covers 7 bases. After removal of 4 bases from V and 1 base from J, the junction contained 8 bases not matched to a gene. The CDR3 is 16 amino acids. Per germline, CDR1 KGHDR and CDR2 SFDVKD. The CDR3 spells CATSDPTGPFQETQYF. As DNA, the CDR3 is TGTGCCACCAGTGACCCGACAGGGCCCTTCCAAGAGACCCAGTACTTC.

This clonotype was detected many times. The chain couples TRBV4-3 to TRBJ1-2, with 9 bases identical to TRBD1. V lost 2 bases and J lost 6; bases outside the gene matches: 4. The CDR3 is made up of 14 amino acids. Germline V gene data show CDR1 as LGHNA and CDR2 as YSLEER. The CDR3 sequence: CASSQPGQGNGYTF. DNA of the CDR3: TGCGCCAGCAGCCAACCGGGACAGGGTAATGGCTACACCTTC.

The chain combines TRBV15 with TRBJ2-2, with TRBD1 matching over 7 bases. V was pared by 0 bases and J by 1 base, with 11 bases of the junction left unmatched. Germline V CDR1 and CDR2: LNHNV, YYDKDF (reference sequence). The CDR3 is made up of 19 amino acids. In DNA, the CDR3 is TGTGCCACCAGCAGAGAATTCCCGGGACAGACTCTGAACACCGGGGAGCTGTTTTTT. Residues: CATSREFPGQTLNTGELFF.

This clonotype was observed a few times. The chain joins TRBV20-1 to TRBJ2-1; 7 bases match TRBD2. The CDR3 extends over 12 amino acids. CDR1 and CDR2 (germline): DFQATT, SNEGSKA (reference sequence). The V gene end was trimmed by 1 base and the J gene end by 8 bases; junction bases not matched to a gene: 2. CDR3 residues: CSARGRGDEQFF. The CDR3, as DNA: TGCAGTGCTAGAGGCCGGGGGGATGAGCAGTTCTTC.

This chain joins TRBV29-1 and TRBJ1-3, with no clear D. The CDR3 extends over 13 amino acids. Germline V CDR1 and CDR2: SQVTM, ANQGSEA. Trimming took 2 bases from V and 0 from J, leaving 5 bases between them. CDR3 region: CSVENSSGNTIYF. CDR3 in DNA: TGCAGCGTTGAAAACAGCTCTGGAAACACCATATATTTT.

This clonotype was counted between two and nine times. The rearrangement uses TRBV4-2 and TRBJ2-1; 7 bases align to TRBD2. This CDR3 region has 15 residues. The J segment lost 4 bases and the V segment lost 4 bases, leaving 7 bases of the junction unmatched. CDR1 and CDR2 (germline): LGHNA, YNFKEQ. The chain's CDR3 is CASSLAGDGYNEQFF. CDR3 sequence (DNA): TGTGCCAGCAGCCTTGCGGGGGACGGATACAATGAGCAGTTCTTC.

The V gene is TRBV11-2, the J gene TRBJ2-1, with D unclear. CDR3 length equals 14 residues. Per the germline V gene, CDR1 is SGHAT and CDR2 is FQNNGV. Trimming stripped 1 base from V and 6 bases from J, with 10 bases between. The CDR3 reads CASSLGAQANEQFF. CDR3 sequence (DNA): TGTGCCAGCAGCTTAGGAGCCCAGGCCAATGAGCAGTTCTTC.

This clonotype was recorded at least ten times. The genes are TRBV20-1 and TRBJ2-6; 8 bases agree with TRBD1. Germline values: CDR1 DFQATT, CDR2 SNEGSKA (reference sequence). The CDR3 is 18 residues long. Trimming took 0 bases from V and 0 from J; bases not matched to a gene: 7. The CDR3 loop is CSARDEGTGLSGANVLTF. The CDR3 DNA is TGCAGTGCTAGAGATGAAGGGACAGGACTCTCTGGGGCCAACGTCCTGACTTTC.

V and J are TRBV20-1 and TRBJ1-1, with D hard to call. In germline, CDR1 is DFQATT, CDR2 SNEGSKA (reference sequence). The CDR3 covers 11 residues. Trimming took off 6 bases at V and 5 bases at J, with 10 bases between the two ends. The CDR3 sequence: CSAEGVTEAFF. The CDR3 DNA is TGCAGTGCCGAAGGAGTAACTGAAGCTTTCTTT.

The chain combines TRBV7-9 with TRBJ1-3; the D gene is possibly TRBD1 (6 bases). Germline V gene lookup returns CDR1 SEHNR and CDR2 FQNEAQ (reference sequence). CDR3 length: 16 amino acids. The V gene lost 2 bases and the J gene lost 0 bases, with 11 bases spanning the gap. CDR3 loop: CASSLWDIGSGNTIYF. The CDR3 DNA sequence: TGTGCCAGCAGCTTATGGGACATCGGCTCTGGAAACACCATATATTTT.

V and J are TRBV5-1 and TRBJ1-2, with unresolved D. Trimming removed 1 base from V and 8 bases from J, with 39 bases in between. Germline assignment: CDR1 SGHRS and CDR2 YFSETQ. This CDR3 has 22 residues. The chain's CDR3 is CASSLWGARSQGRPHINGGYTF. The CDR3 bases are TGCGCCAGCAGCTTGTGGGGAGCTCGGAGCCAAGGGAGGCCCCACATTAATGGGGGCTACACCTTC.

This clonotype was observed many times. The CDR3 nucleotides are TGTGCCAGCAGCTTAGCGGGGGTCCCGGGAGATACGCAGTATTTT. Encoded protein: CASSLAGVPGDTQYF. V gene TRBV11-2 combines with J gene TRBJ2-3, with D perhaps matching TRBD2 (6 bases). The CDR3 sequence is 15 residues long. Germline loops: CDR1 SGHAT, CDR2 FQNNGV. The V end was cut by 1 base, the J end by 5 bases, with 13 bases between.

The chain joins TRBV7-9 to TRBJ2-7; no firm D call. Germline V lookup: CDR1 SEHNR, CDR2 FQNEAQ (reference sequence). Trimming stripped 3 bases from V and 6 bases from J, with 12 bases between. This CDR3 comprises 13 residues. The CDR3 DNA follows: TGTGCCAGCAGCTTCGACCCCCCTGGCGAGCAGTACTTC. It specifies CASSFDPPGEQYF. The full variable domain, completed using reference TRBV7-9 and TRBJ2-7, is DTGVSQNPRHKITKRGQNVTFRCDPISEHNRLYWYRQTLGQGPEFLTYFQNEAQLEKSRLLSDRFSAERPKGSFSTLEIQRTEQGDSAMYLCASSFDPPGEQYFGPGTRLTVT.

The genes are TRBV20-1 and TRBJ2-4; 8 nucleotides agree with TRBD2. The CDR3 has 16 amino acids. Germline assignment: CDR1 DFQATT and CDR2 SNEGSKA (reference sequence). After removal of 0 bases from V and 1 base from J, the junction contained 5 bases not matched to a gene. As DNA, the CDR3 is TGCAGTGCTAGAGATGTCGGGGGGGGCGCCAAAAACATTCAGTACTTC. Its translation is CSARDVGGGAKNIQYF.

This clonotype was observed a handful of times. This chain uses TRBV10-2 with TRBJ2-7, with D tentatively TRBD2 (6 bases). Germline lookup yields CDR1 WSHSY and CDR2 SAAADI. Trimming cost V 5 bases and J 3 bases, with 11 bases left between them. CDR3 length equals 13 residues. The CDR3 region has the DNA TGCGCCAGCAGTTCGGGACTGTTCTACGAGCAGTACTTC. Translated, it gives CASSSGLFYEQYF.